The rows below give T cell receptor beta chains drawn from one sample of a study of cytomegalovirus exposure and HLA in healthy donors. Some clones are missing from TCRdb's copy, which holds only in-frame ones; the method was immunoSEQ multiplex PCR. The sample carries roughly 190,000 clones, about 80% recorded once. The sample comprised PBMCs. The receptors were gathered from a woman between 25 and 40 years old in good health and CMV-seropositive. Both conserved end residues are part of each CDR3. The order of the fields is clone size, D gene, V gene, CDR3 protein. The D gene is left open where the match is weak. Expanded clones are given a class, and other clones once, few, many or no size at all.

- | - | TRBV5-4 | CASSLLEGAEAFF
- | - | TRBV5-6 | CASSLRRKQAPSYEQYF
- | - | TRBV5-1 | CASSLGGDVTDTQYF
- | - | TRBV2 | CASSSAGYGNTGELFF
- | - | TRBV9 | CASSARAGAGADTQYF
- | TRBD1 | TRBV2 | CASSGWDRGDNSPLHF
- | - | TRBV2 | CASREGGYEQYF
- | - | TRBV5-5 | CASSLGAGVNSPLHF
- | - | TRBV30 | CAWSLNDPGEKLFF
- | TRBD2 | TRBV5-1 | CASSLRRWGGASTDTQYF
- | - | TRBV4-1 | CASSQSGTYYNEQFF
- | - | TRBV30 | CAWTTTSQQFF
few | - | TRBV5-6 | CASSPGTHGYTF
- | - | TRBV7-9 | CSSSLVHSGVYNEQFF
once | - | TRBV5-6 | CASSLDRSSTDTQYF
- | TRBD1 | TRBV28 | CATKPGQGAIGANVLTF
- | - | TRBV7-8 | CASSFNGQYYGYTF
- | TRBD1 | TRBV7-3 | CASSFDRATDTQYF
few | TRBD1 | TRBV19 | CASSSGTGNSYNEQFF
- | TRBD2 | TRBV5-4 | CASSVTSGPSTDTQYF
- | TRBD2 | TRBV4-2 | CARFGLAGKAYQETQYF
- | TRBD1 | TRBV5-1 | CASSLGTGARVTEAFF
- | - | TRBV7-2 | CASSLVGAGVNQPQHF
- | TRBD1 | TRBV5-1 | CASKLQGGTEAFF
once | TRBD2 | TRBV12-5 | CASGLVLGGDYVYEQYF
- | TRBD1 | TRBV5-1 | CASSPLDRTASSYEQYF
- | TRBD2 | TRBV2 | CASSGGLRTSGGELVSWQETQYF
few | TRBD1 | TRBV7-8 | CASSPGTGVGTGELFF
- | TRBD2 | TRBV10-3 | CAIRLAARNNEQFF
many | TRBD2 | TRBV4-2 | CASSQEGTSGVDEQFF
- | TRBD1 | TRBV4-1 | CASSQGLRDRGRTNYGYTF
- | TRBD1 | TRBV4-3 | CASSQNVLGGPNTGELFF
- | - | TRBV5-4 | CASSLDLSEETQYF
- | TRBD1 | TRBV5-1 | CASSLGDSALEQYF
- | - | TRBV28 | CASSLRRDNQPQHF
- | TRBD1 | TRBV18 | CASSYEQGALETQYF
- | - | TRBV19 | CASSMGASGNTIYF
- | TRBD1 | TRBV28 | CASSHTGTGGYEQYF
few | TRBD1 | TRBV7-9 | CASSEGTGYTEAFF
once | TRBD2 | TRBV4-1 | CASSQDWRGYEQYF
- | TRBD2 | TRBV11-2 | CASRRPGGTYNEQFF
- | - | TRBV28 | CASSSGMSYEQYF
few | - | TRBV27 | CASSLIATDTQYF
once | TRBD1 | TRBV7-9 | CASSSDRAAEAFF
few | TRBD2 | TRBV11-2 | CASSLDQGLAQEQYF
- | TRBD2 | TRBV11-2 | CASSPLLAGRSYEQYF
- | TRBD1 | TRBV19 | CASSIGTGLYEQYF
- | TRBD2 | TRBV5-1 | CASSLRPSGNWGNEQFF
- | - | TRBV7-2 | CASSLSPDTQYF
- | - | TRBV7-9 | CASSLRSAGSNTGELFF
- | TRBD2 | TRBV18 | CASSPSGGSGEQYF
- | - | TRBV7-3 | CASSPQGNGELFF
- | - | TRBV21-1 | CASSKFGLAFYNEQFF
- | - | TRBV15 | CATSRGSTETYEQYF
- | - | TRBV6-1 | CASLPPTGTYNEQFF